These 7 T cell receptor beta chains came from one sample sequenced in a study of monozygotic twins with cystic fibrosis. Clones were read by immunoSEQ multiplex PCR, and TCRdb kept only the in-frame ones, dropping some. Of roughly 32,000 clones listed, around 96% are singletons. Specimen: blood. The receptor source for this set is a girl aged 2 to 10 with cystic fibrosis.

The chain uses TRBV9 and TRBJ2-1; 10 nucleotides align to TRBD2. CDR3 length equals 15 residues. Trimming at V came to 3 bases and at J to 6 bases, leaving 6 bases not matched to a gene. The germline gives CDR1 SGDLS, CDR2 YYNGEE. In DNA form, the CDR3 reads TGTGCCAGCAGCGCTAGCGGGAGTAATATCAATGAGCAGTTCTTC. This gives the protein CASSASGSNINEQFF. Complete variable domain (other parts from reference TRBV9 and TRBJ2-1): DSGVTQTPKHLITATGQRVTLRCSPRSGDLSVYWYQQSLDQGLQFLIQYYNGEERAKGNILERFSAQQFPDLHSELNLSSLELGDSALYFCASSASGSNINEQFFGPGTRLTVL.

The chain links TRBV28 to TRBJ2-3; possible D gene TRBD2, 6 bases. The germline V gene encodes CDR1 MDHEN and CDR2 SYDVKM. The CDR3 has 17 amino acids. With 4 bases removed from V and 3 bases from J, the gap between germline ends came to 20 bases. In DNA form, the CDR3 reads TGTGCCAGCAGTTCATACTCTATCGCGGGATCAACAGATACGCAGTATTTT. It encodes CASSSYSIAGSTDTQYF.

The rearrangement joins TRBV19 to TRBJ2-3; 8 bases are a match to TRBD1. The CDR3 contains 15 residues. V dropped 6 bases and J dropped 0; count of bases not matched to a gene: 5. Germline values: CDR1 LNHDA, CDR2 SQIVND (reference sequence). In DNA form, the CDR3 reads TGTGCCAGTAGGAAGGACAGGGAGAGCACAGATACGCAGTATTTT. It specifies CASRKDRESTDTQYF.

The V call is TRBV18, the J call TRBJ1-6, with 8 bases lining up with TRBD1. Germline V CDR1 and CDR2: KGHSH, LQKENI. The length of the CDR3 is 16 residues. V lost 2 bases to trimming and J lost 6 bases; unmatched junction nucleotides: 6. The chain's CDR3 is CASSPREDRGNSPLHF. The CDR3 DNA is TGTGCCAGCTCACCAAGAGAAGACAGGGGTAATTCACCCCTCCACTTT. The entire variable domain, with the rest obtained from reference TRBV18 and TRBJ1-6, is as follows: NAGVMQNPRHLVRRRGQEARLRCSPMKGHSHVYWYRQLPEEGLKFMVYLQKENIIDESGMPKERFSAEFPKEGPSILRIQQVVRGDSAAYFCASSPREDRGNSPLHFGNGTRLTVT.

J is TRBJ1-1 and V is TRBV7-9, with 7 bases identical to TRBD1. The CDR3 is 14 residues long. The germline gives CDR1 SEHNR, CDR2 FQNEAQ (reference sequence). Trimming at V came to 5 bases and at J to 4 bases, leaving 7 bases not matched to a gene. CDR3 sequence: CASSTVTGFTEAFF. For the CDR3, the DNA is TGTGCCAGCAGCACAGTGACAGGGTTCACTGAAGCTTTCTTT.

The chain joins TRBV7-9 to TRBJ2-3; D might be TRBD2 (6 bases). This CDR3 is built from 15 residues. Germline values: CDR1 SEHNR, CDR2 FQNEAQ (reference sequence). Trimming removed 4 bases from V and 0 bases from J, with 11 bases in between. The CDR3 protein is CASSSTRGSTDTQYF. Here the CDR3 DNA reads TGTGCCAGCAGCTCCACCCGGGGGAGCACAGATACGCAGTATTTT.

In its sample, this clone was seen once. The chain has TRBV7-9 and TRBJ1-1; possible D gene TRBD1, 5 bases. Germline V gene data show CDR1 as SEHNR and CDR2 as FQNEAQ (reference sequence). This CDR3 contains 18 residues. Trimming shortened V by 4 bases and J by 3 bases, and 24 bases separated the two germline ends. CDR3 sequence: CASSYAGRGRAAHTEAFF. The CDR3 DNA is TGTGCCAGCAGCTACGCGGGGAGGGGCAGGGCAGCGCACACTGAAGCTTTCTTT.